Below, 32 T cell receptor beta chains from the same sample are listed, as sequenced in a study of early T cells in non-severe SARS-CoV-2 infection. TCRdb re-analysed the 5' RACE reads in MiXCR, keeping a single row per CDR3 protein. Here the sample spans roughly 55,000 distinct CDR3 sequences, under 15% being singletons. This specimen was whole blood, taken at baseline. These receptors all come from an adult who was a healthcare worker with PCR-confirmed SARS-CoV-2 infection or an uninfected control (not recorded which).

The J gene is TRBJ2-2, the V gene TRBV20-1, with TRBD2 matching 8 bases. The CDR3 has 14 amino acids. Trimming at V came to 6 bases and at J to 6 bases, leaving 9 bases not matched to a gene. The V gene's germline CDR1 is DFQATT and CDR2 SNEGSKA (reference sequence). CDR3 nucleotide sequence: TGCAGTGCGTCCGGGACTAGGAAGTCCGGGGAGCTGTTTTTT. Amino acids: CSASGTRKSGELFF.

This rearrangement joins TRBV29-1 to TRBJ1-1; D might be TRBD1 (6 bases). This CDR3 contains 12 residues. CDR1 and CDR2 from the germline V gene are SQVTM and ANQGSEA. V lost 3 bases and J 2 bases, leaving 7 bases between the germline ends. The CDR3 DNA is TGCAGCGTTGACAGGGGAAACACTGAAGCTTTCTTT. It yields the protein CSVDRGNTEAFF. Using reference TRBV29-1 and TRBJ1-1 for the parts outside the CDR3, the full variable domain is SAVISQKPSRDICQRGTSLTIQCQVDSQVTMMFWYRQQPGQSLTLIATANQGSEATYESGFVIDKFPISRPNLTFSTLTVSNMSPEDSSIYLCSVDRGNTEAFFGQGTRLTVV.

This clonotype was seen only a few times. The chain uses TRBV5-4 and TRBJ2-5, with D uncertain. V lost 0 bases to trimming and J lost 0 bases, with 6 bases between them. The CDR3 extends over 14 amino acids. The V gene's germline CDR1 is SGHNT and CDR2 YYREEE (reference sequence). The CDR3 nucleotides read TGTGCCAGCAGCTTGGGCAGCAACCAAGAGACCCAGTACTTC. Its protein product is CASSLGSNQETQYF.

J is TRBJ2-5 and V is TRBV9; 11 positions agree with TRBD1. The V and J ends lost 3 bases and 5 bases, in that order; junction bases with no gene match: 3. Germline CDR1 and CDR2: SGDLS and YYNGEE. This CDR3 comprises 14 residues. CDR3 amino acids: CASSGTGGMETQYF. The DNA for the CDR3 is TGTGCCAGCAGCGGGACAGGGGGCATGGAGACCCAGTACTTC.

This clonotype was observed a few times. The gene calls are TRBV19 and TRBJ1-5, with 7 bases aligning to TRBD1. The V and J ends lost 2 bases and 4 bases, in that order; junction bases with no gene match: 2. CDR1 and CDR2 from the germline V gene are LNHDA and SQIVND (reference sequence). The CDR3 totals 14 residues. For the CDR3, the DNA is TGTGCCAGTAGTATACAGGGGGGGAATCAGCCCCAGCATTTT. Translating it yields CASSIQGGNQPQHF.

The rearrangement links TRBV27 to TRBJ2-7; TRBD1 aligns across 7 bases. The junction had 7 bases not matched to a gene; V was cut back by 7 bases and J by 7 bases. This CDR3 is built from 12 residues. The V gene's germline CDR1 is MNHEY and CDR2 SMNVEV (reference sequence). CDR3 nucleotides: TGTGCCAGCAAACAGACAGGGTATGAGCAGTACTTC. Protein sequence: CASKQTGYEQYF.

This clonotype has just a few counts. The chain uses TRBV20-1 and TRBJ2-7; D unclear. Trimming cost V 4 bases and J 1 base, with 8 bases left between them. Per the germline V gene, CDR1 is DFQATT and CDR2 is SNEGSKA (reference sequence). This CDR3 comprises 12 residues. CDR3 residues: CSANLVSYEQYF. The CDR3 coding sequence is TGCAGTGCTAACCTGGTATCCTACGAGCAGTACTTC.

This chain uses TRBV7-6 with TRBJ2-2; D gene ambiguous. CDR3 length: 14 amino acids. Germline CDR1 SGHVS, CDR2 FNYEAQ. V was cut by 3 bases and J by 1 base, with 6 bases left in between. The CDR3 DNA follows: TGTGCCAGCAGCTTGGGTGTGAACACCGGGGAGCTGTTTTTT. This encodes CASSLGVNTGELFF.

J is TRBJ2-5 and V is TRBV5-1, with D perhaps TRBD2 (6 bases). CDR1 and CDR2 from the germline V gene are SGHRS and YFSETQ. V lost 5 bases and J lost 3, with 20 bases in between. The CDR3 loop spans 16 amino acids. The CDR3 bases are TGCGCCAGCAGAAAGAGCGGGTCCCTGGTTGAAGAGACCCAGTACTTC. Its protein product is CASRKSGSLVEETQYF.

The genes are TRBV7-2 and TRBJ2-2, with unresolved D. The germline V gene has CDR1 SGHTA and CDR2 FQGNSA. This CDR3 is built from 15 residues. V was shortened by 2 bases and J by 7 bases, with 14 bases between the two germline ends. This CDR3 is CASSLMSSKGGELFF. Written as DNA, the CDR3 is TGTGCCAGCAGCTTAATGAGCTCCAAGGGCGGGGAGCTGTTTTTT.

The gene calls are TRBV12-5 and TRBJ1-6; D unresolved. Germline V gene data show CDR1 as LGHNT and CDR2 as FRNRAP. V lost 2 bases and J lost 0, with 11 bases in between. This CDR3 comprises 17 residues. CDR3 region: CASGLSGGSSYNSPLHF. In DNA form, the CDR3 reads TGTGCTAGTGGTTTGTCGGGTGGTAGCTCCTATAATTCACCCCTCCACTTT.

The rearrangement joins TRBV7-6 to TRBJ2-7; 9 bases are a match to TRBD1. CDR3 size: 18 residues. Trimming removed 5 bases from V and 5 bases from J; junction bases left unmatched: 19. The germline CDR1 and CDR2 sequences are SGHVS and FNYEAQ. CDR3 residues: CASSLEARVQGAWHEQYF. Here the CDR3 DNA reads TGTGCCAGCAGCCTCGAGGCTAGGGTACAGGGGGCATGGCACGAGCAGTACTTC.

V is TRBV3-1 and J is TRBJ2-7, with TRBD2 matching over 8 bases. Unmatched junction bases numbered 18, after V lost 8 bases and J lost 9 bases. The CDR3 runs 15 residues. Germline assignment: CDR1 LGHDT and CDR2 YNNKEL (reference sequence). DNA for the CDR3: TGTGCCAGCTCCCAGCCGGGGGGGCTACCTCTGCGGCAGTACTTC. Its translation: CASSQPGGLPLRQYF.

This clonotype was found many times. The V and J genes are TRBV29-1 and TRBJ2-5; TRBD2 matches at 9 bases. The CDR3 has 14 residues. Germline assignment: CDR1 SQVTM and CDR2 ANQGSEA. The V and J ends lost 5 bases and 5 bases, in that order; junction bases with no gene match: 9. CDR3 in DNA: TGCAGCGTTCCCGGGACTAGCTTGGGGGAGACCCAGTACTTC. It is translated as CSVPGTSLGETQYF.

V and J are TRBV30 and TRBJ1-1; 8 nucleotides agree with TRBD1. V shed 0 bases, J shed 7 bases, and the junction held 10 bases outside the gene matches. Germline values: CDR1 GTSNPN, CDR2 SVGIG (reference sequence). This CDR3 comprises 15 residues. The CDR3 loop reads CAWSVGGTGAHEAFF. The CDR3 coding sequence is TGTGCCTGGAGTGTCGGAGGGACAGGAGCACATGAAGCTTTCTTT.

The chain has TRBV7-9 and TRBJ1-6, with D maybe TRBD1 (6 bases). This CDR3 is built from 17 residues. V lost 1 base and J lost 9, with 19 bases in between. The germline CDR1 and CDR2 sequences are SEHNR and FQNEAQ (reference sequence). This CDR3 reads CASSLEGDAGMGSPLHF. CDR3 DNA sequence: TGTGCCAGCAGCTTAGAGGGGGACGCTGGAATGGGTTCACCCCTCCACTTT.

This clonotype was observed a handful of times. This chain joins TRBV10-3 and TRBJ1-5; D may be TRBD1 (5 bases). This CDR3 is built from 16 residues. V lost 2 bases to trimming and J lost 3 bases, with 14 bases between them. Per the germline V gene, CDR1 is ENHRY and CDR2 is SYGVKD. CDR3 region: CAISEAAGLDNQPQHF. Here the CDR3 DNA reads TGTGCCATCAGTGAGGCCGCGGGACTGGACAATCAGCCCCAGCATTTT.

The table lists this clonotype with a few counts. The chain has TRBV3-1 and TRBJ2-1; D is tentatively TRBD1 or TRBD2 (6 bases each). The CDR3 has 14 residues. Germline CDR1 is LGHDT and CDR2 is YNNKEL (reference sequence). V was trimmed by 5 bases and J by 8 bases, leaving 16 bases between them. The CDR3 loop reads CASSYPRGGYEQFF. DNA for the CDR3: TGTGCCAGCAGCTACCCCAGGGGAGGCTATGAGCAGTTCTTC.

In this sample, this clonotype turned up a few times. The CDR3 loop is CASSEAGSDSPLHF. The CDR3 DNA follows: TGCGCCAGCAGTGAGGCGGGATCGGACTCACCCCTCCACTTT. V usage is TRBV10-2 and J usage is TRBJ1-6; D gene ambiguous. CDR1 WSHSY and CDR2 SAAADI come from the germline V gene. With 2 bases removed from V and 10 bases from J, the gap between germline ends came to 12 bases. This CDR3 is 14 amino acids long.

This clonotype was detected ten times or more. One end of the junction varies from germline; a read error may be responsible. The genes are TRBV9 and TRBJ1-6; 9 nucleotides align to TRBD1. Germline V gene lookup returns CDR1 SGDLS and CDR2 YYNGEE. The CDR3 is made up of 15 amino acids. The CDR3 DNA sequence: TGTGCCAGCAGCCCCTCGACAGGGGGTAATTCACCCCTCCATTTT. Translated: CASSPSTGGNSPLHF. Supplemented by reference TRBV9 and TRBJ1-6, the full variable domain reads DSGVTQTPKHLITATGQRVTLRCSPRSGDLSVYWYQQSLDQGLQFLIQYYNGEERAKGNILERFSAQQFPDLHSELNLSSLELGDSALYFCASSPSTGGNSPLHFGNGTRLTVT.

V usage is TRBV5-5 and J usage is TRBJ2-5; 8 bases fit TRBD1. V shed 3 bases, J shed 7 bases, and the junction held 5 bases outside the gene matches. The length of the CDR3 is 13 residues. Germline CDR1 is SGHKS and CDR2 is YYEKEE (reference sequence). The CDR3 here is CASSSDRGGTQYF. The CDR3 DNA is TGTGCCAGCAGCTCTGACAGGGGCGGGACCCAGTACTTC.

V and J are TRBV25-1 and TRBJ2-5; a weak D match, TRBD2 (6 bases). The V and J ends lost 4 bases and 9 bases respectively, with 18 bases between them. In germline, CDR1 is MGHDK, CDR2 SYGVNS. The CDR3 sequence is 14 residues long. CDR3 bases: TGTGCCAGCAGTGCTTACCAAGGGTGGGGGGCCCAGTACTTC. It specifies CASSAYQGWGAQYF.

The rearrangement links TRBV6-1 to TRBJ2-1; 12 nucleotides match TRBD1. The CDR3 is 15 amino acids. The germline V gene encodes CDR1 MNHNS and CDR2 SASEGT. Trimming took 7 bases from V and 7 from J; bases not matched to a gene: 8. CDR3 region: CASNPGQGARNEQFF. CDR3 sequence (DNA): TGTGCCAGCAATCCGGGACAGGGGGCAAGGAATGAGCAGTTCTTC.

This clonotype turned up a few times. The CDR3 region has the DNA TGTGCCAGCAGTAGGGGACAGGGGGCATACAATGAGCAGTTCTTC. Amino acids: CASSRGQGAYNEQFF. The chain carries TRBV6-1 and TRBJ2-1, with 12 nucleotides matching TRBD1. Germline CDR1 MNHNS, CDR2 SASEGT. The CDR3 sequence is 15 residues long. Trimming removed 5 bases from V and 4 bases from J; junction bases left unmatched: 3.

V usage is TRBV6-6 and J usage is TRBJ2-7; tentatively, D is TRBD2 (5 bases). The CDR3 is 14 amino acids. V lost 8 bases and J 0 bases, leaving 14 bases between the germline ends. Germline CDR1 MNHNY, CDR2 SVGAGI (reference sequence). CDR3 loop: CASCHEGYSYEQYF. Written as DNA, the CDR3 is TGTGCCAGCTGCCACGAGGGTTACTCCTACGAGCAGTACTTC.

This clonotype is medium-sized in the sample. V is TRBV7-9 and J is TRBJ1-2, with 12 positions matching TRBD1. Looked up from germline, CDR1 is SEHNR and CDR2 is FQNEAQ (reference sequence). J was trimmed by 8 bases and V by 2 bases; bases with no gene match: 3. The CDR3 extends over 14 amino acids. The DNA of the CDR3 is TGTGCCAGCAGCTTAATGGGGACAGGGGGCGGCTACACCTTC. Protein: CASSLMGTGGGYTF.

This clonotype was detected only a few times. The V and J genes are TRBV3-1 and TRBJ2-7; 9 bases agree with TRBD2. Trimming at V came to 1 base and at J to 3 bases, leaving 7 bases not matched to a gene. CDR1 and CDR2 from the germline V gene are LGHDT and YNNKEL (reference sequence). The CDR3 spans 16 residues. CDR3: CASSQGGSSGDYEQYF. DNA of the CDR3: TGTGCCAGCAGCCAAGGTGGGTCTAGCGGGGACTACGAGCAGTACTTC.

This clonotype was observed a few times. The chain links TRBV4-2 to TRBJ2-5; no definite D call. The CDR3 is made up of 15 amino acids. CDR1 is LGHNA, CDR2 YNFKEQ, per germline. V was pared by 1 base and J by 3 bases, with 12 bases between. CDR3 nucleotide sequence: TGTGCCAGCAGCCAAGTTCAAGGGCTTGAAGAGACCCAGTACTTC. This gives the protein CASSQVQGLEETQYF.

This clonotype showed up just a few times. This chain joins TRBV11-1 and TRBJ2-2; possibly TRBD1 for D (5 bases). This CDR3 comprises 14 residues. V was pared by 5 bases and J by 10 bases, with 17 bases between. Germline V CDR1 and CDR2: SGHAT, FQDESV (reference sequence). The CDR3 nucleotides are TGTGCCAGCAGCCTAAAAAGGTTACAGGCGGAGCTGTTTTTT. Its protein is CASSLKRLQAELFF. Based on the CDR3 plus reference TRBV11-1 and TRBJ2-2, the full variable domain is EAEVAQSPRYKITEKSQAVAFWCDPISGHATLYWYRQILGQGPELLVQFQDESVVDDSQLPKDRFSAERLKGVDSTLKIQPAELGDSAMYLCASSLKRLQAELFFGEGSRLTVL.

This chain joins TRBV5-1 and TRBJ2-5; perhaps TRBD2 as D (6 bases). The germline CDR1 and CDR2 sequences are SGHRS and YFSETQ. The V and J ends lost 0 bases and 3 bases respectively, with 12 bases between them. The CDR3 has 15 amino acids. The CDR3 DNA sequence: TGCGCCAGCAGCTTGGCGGCTTCTAGCGAAGAGACCCAGTACTTC. Amino acids: CASSLAASSEETQYF.

This clonotype was detected many times. The chain employs TRBV3-1 and TRBJ2-1; a weak D match, TRBD1 (5 bases). This CDR3 spans 16 amino acids. Trimming cost V 4 bases and J 0 bases, with 13 bases left between them. CDR1 and CDR2 from the germline V gene are LGHDT and YNNKEL (reference sequence). CDR3 DNA: TGTGCCAGCAGCCTAGGCCCAGGGCTCTCCTACAATGAGCAGTTCTTC. Translated, it gives CASSLGPGLSYNEQFF.

This clonotype was counted between two and nine times. This chain uses TRBV6-6 with TRBJ1-5; no clear D gene. The V end lost 2 bases, the J end lost 0 bases, and 23 bases lay between the germline ends. Germline V CDR1 and CDR2: MNHNY, SVGAGI (reference sequence). This CDR3 has 20 amino acids. The CDR3 spells CASSYPYGGPTNDSNQPQHF. The CDR3 coding sequence is TGTGCCAGCAGTTACCCCTACGGTGGCCCAACGAACGATAGCAATCAGCCCCAGCATTTT.